The 25 T cell receptor beta chains below were found in one sample sequenced in a study of blood T cell repertoires in COVID-19. Some clones are missing from TCRdb's copy, which holds only in-frame ones; the method was immunoSEQ multiplex PCR. Here the sample spans about 240,000 clones, about 89% being singletons. The sample taken for sequencing was PBMCs or T cells enriched from blood (not recorded which). The receptors originated from a woman aged 25 to 39 who had recovered from COVID-19.

This chain uses TRBV3-1 (or the pseudogene TRBV3-2) with TRBJ1-2; 8 nucleotides line up with TRBD1. Germline CDR1 and CDR2: LGHDT and YNNKEL (reference sequence). CDR3 length: 20 amino acids. The J segment lost 0 bases and the V segment lost 0 bases, leaving 15 bases of the junction unmatched. As DNA, the CDR3 is TGTGCCAGCAGCCAAGATATCGGTACGACAGGGGACCTAACTAACTATGGCTACACCTTC. Protein: CASSQDIGTTGDLTNYGYTF.

The V and J genes are TRBV11-2 and TRBJ2-1; TRBD1 aligns across 8 bases. After removal of 1 base from V and 4 bases from J, the junction contained 9 bases not matched to a gene. Germline CDR1 reads SGHAT; CDR2 reads FQNNGV. The CDR3 consists of 17 residues. For the CDR3, the DNA is TGTGCCAGCAGCTTAGTAGTCCGACAGGGGTCATACAATGAGCAGTTCTTC. It yields the protein CASSLVVRQGSYNEQFF.

The chain carries TRBV18 and TRBJ2-7; D is unclear. Germline-derived CDR1 and CDR2 are KGHSH and LQKENI. V was pared by 4 bases and J by 0 bases, with 10 bases between. The CDR3 consists of 14 residues. In DNA, the CDR3 is TGTGCCAGCTCACGATCCGGTACCTCCTACGAGCAGTACTTC. Translated, it gives CASSRSGTSYEQYF.

This chain joins TRBV7-2 and TRBJ2-2; D gene ambiguous. The V gene lost 0 bases and the J gene lost 4 bases, with 6 bases spanning the gap. Looked up from germline, CDR1 is SGHTA and CDR2 is FQGNSA. The CDR3 covers 14 residues. CDR3 nucleotide sequence: TGTGCCAGCAGCTTAGCGTACAGCACCGGGGAGCTGTTTTTT. This translates into CASSLAYSTGELFF.

The chain recombines TRBV5-1 with TRBJ1-2; possibly TRBD1 for D (5 bases). CDR1 and CDR2 (germline): SGHRS, YFSETQ. CDR3 length: 15 amino acids. V was pared by 0 bases and J by 0 bases, with 9 bases between. CDR3 protein: CASSLGQTTNYGYTF. The CDR3 DNA reads as TGCGCCAGCAGCTTGGGACAGACGACTAACTATGGCTACACCTTC.

This chain links TRBV5-1 with TRBJ1-4; the D is unclear. Germline V gene sequence: CDR1 SGHRS, CDR2 YFSETQ. The CDR3 is made up of 14 amino acids. Trimming stripped 0 bases from V and 7 bases from J, with 10 bases between. The chain's CDR3 is CASSLVVSGEKLFF. The CDR3 nucleotides read TGCGCCAGCAGCTTGGTAGTCTCCGGTGAAAAACTGTTTTTT.

The CDR3 bases are TGTGCCAGCAGCGCAGACAGGGAGCAGTTCTTC. This translates into CASSADREQFF. The V call is TRBV9, the J call TRBJ2-1, with D perhaps TRBD1 (6 bases). CDR3 length: 11 amino acids. V was trimmed by 3 bases and J by 10 bases, leaving 8 bases between them. Per germline, CDR1 SGDLS and CDR2 YYNGEE.

The rearrangement uses TRBV7-8 and TRBJ1-2; no clear D gene. This CDR3 has 15 amino acids. V lost 5 bases and J lost 2, with 15 bases in between. CDR1 and CDR2 (germline): SGHVS, FQNEAQ. CDR3: CASSLRVPKNYGYTF. In DNA, the CDR3 is TGTGCCAGCAGCCTCCGGGTCCCAAAAAACTATGGCTACACCTTC.

The chain employs TRBV7-2 and TRBJ1-2; D might be TRBD1 (6 bases). The germline V and J ends were trimmed by 5 bases and 3 bases, with 13 bases remaining between them. In germline, CDR1 is SGHTA, CDR2 FQGNSA. The CDR3 runs to 14 residues. As DNA, the CDR3 is TGTGCCAGCAGCGCCAGGGGCTTCGACTATGGCTACACCTTC. As protein: CASSARGFDYGYTF.

This clone turned up a few times. The chain links TRBV18 to TRBJ1-1; no clear D. Germline V gives CDR1 KGHSH, CDR2 LQKENI. The CDR3 contains 16 residues. The V end lost 3 bases, the J end lost 5 bases, and 19 bases lay between the germline ends. CDR3 in amino acids: CASSPNGGLTQTEAFF. The CDR3, as DNA: TGTGCCAGCTCACCGAATGGCGGACTAACACAGACTGAAGCTTTCTTT.

V and J are TRBV9 and TRBJ2-5, with 12 bases lining up with TRBD2. The germline V gene has CDR1 SGDLS and CDR2 YYNGEE. V shed 2 bases, J shed 1 base, and the junction held 9 bases outside the gene matches. This CDR3 has 18 amino acids. CDR3 nucleotide sequence: TGTGCCAGCAGCGTTGGACTAGCGGGATGGGGTGTCCAAGAGACCCAGTACTTC. Translating gives CASSVGLAGWGVQETQYF.

The V and J genes are TRBV4-3 and TRBJ1-2; tentatively, D is TRBD1 (5 bases). V was cut by 4 bases and J by 2 bases, with 11 bases left in between. The CDR3 runs to 14 residues. Germline V lookup: CDR1 LGHNA, CDR2 YSLEER. CDR3 nucleotide sequence: TGCGCCAGCAGCCGACAGTTGTCAAACTATGGCTACACCTTC. This sequence encodes CASSRQLSNYGYTF.

This chain links TRBV28 with TRBJ2-1; D ambiguous. This CDR3 has 17 amino acids. The germline V gene encodes CDR1 MDHEN and CDR2 SYDVKM. Deletions cut 4 bases from V and 0 bases from J, with 16 bases between. CDR3 in amino acids: CASSSPVTDISYNEQFF. As DNA, the CDR3 is TGTGCCAGCAGTTCGCCCGTGACTGATATCTCCTACAATGAGCAGTTCTTC.

The rearrangement uses TRBV6-4 and TRBJ1-1, with 8 bases identical to TRBD1. Germline V gene lookup returns CDR1 MRHNA and CDR2 SNTAGT. The V and J ends lost 6 bases and 4 bases, in that order; junction bases with no gene match: 7. This CDR3 has 14 residues. CDR3 coding DNA: TGTGCCAGCAGCCCCCGGGACAGGAGCACTGAAGCTTTCTTT. It encodes CASSPRDRSTEAFF.

The chain links TRBV5-1 to TRBJ1-4, with 8 bases aligning to TRBD1. CDR1 and CDR2 from the germline V gene are SGHRS and YFSETQ. This CDR3 has 20 amino acids. V dropped 0 bases and J dropped 4; count of bases not matched to a gene: 17. CDR3 sequence reads: CASSLVRTGPIGGINEKLFF. CDR3 in DNA: TGCGCCAGCAGCTTGGTTCGGACAGGGCCAATAGGAGGGATTAATGAAAAACTGTTTTTT.

The chain is built from TRBV7-2 and TRBJ1-2, with 7 bases lining up with TRBD1. CDR3 length: 14 amino acids. V lost 4 bases, J lost 5 bases, and 7 bases stayed unmatched. CDR1 SGHTA and CDR2 FQGNSA come from the germline V gene. CDR3 amino acids: CASSSKGGAYGYTF. The CDR3 nucleotides read TGTGCCAGCAGCTCCAAAGGGGGCGCGTATGGCTACACCTTC.

The chain has TRBV7-2 and TRBJ2-7, with 7 bases that match TRBD1. Unmatched junction bases numbered 5, after V lost 3 bases and J lost 0 bases. CDR1 SGHTA and CDR2 FQGNSA come from the germline V gene. This CDR3 spans 15 amino acids. CDR3 sequence reads: CASSFQTGISYEQYF. The CDR3 DNA is TGTGCCAGCAGCTTCCAGACAGGGATCTCCTACGAGCAGTACTTC.

The chain has TRBV7-3 and TRBJ2-7; 9 bases line up with TRBD2. Looked up from germline, CDR1 is SGHTA and CDR2 is FQGTGA. The CDR3 length is 19 residues. Trimming took 4 bases from V and 3 from J; bases not matched to a gene: 19. The CDR3 coding sequence is TGTGCCAGCAGCTCCCAGGACAGCGAACCGACTAGCGGAGACTACGAGCAGTACTTC. It translates to CASSSQDSEPTSGDYEQYF.

The V gene is TRBV19, the J gene TRBJ2-1; 10 positions match TRBD1. After removal of 3 bases from V and 6 bases from J, the junction contained 5 bases not matched to a gene. The CDR3 contains 15 residues. Per the germline V gene, CDR1 is LNHDA and CDR2 is SQIVND (reference sequence). CDR3 protein: CASSIRDRGFNEQFF. CDR3 bases: TGTGCCAGTAGTATCCGGGACAGGGGATTCAATGAGCAGTTCTTC. Supplemented by reference TRBV19 and TRBJ2-1, the full variable domain reads DGGITQSPKYLFRKEGQNVTLSCEQNLNHDAMYWYRQDPGQGLRLIYYSQIVNDFQKGDIAEGYSVSREKKESFPLTVTSAQKNPTAFYLCASSIRDRGFNEQFFGPGTRLTVL.

This chain connects TRBV7-9 to TRBJ1-2; the D is unclear. Trimming cost V 6 bases and J 3 bases, with 11 bases left between them. This CDR3 region has 13 residues. CDR1 SEHNR and CDR2 FQNEAQ come from the germline V gene (reference sequence). CDR3 protein: CASRRSRDYGYTF. The CDR3, as DNA: TGTGCCAGCAGGCGGTCCCGGGACTATGGCTACACCTTC.

This chain links TRBV19 with TRBJ1-1, with 8 positions matching TRBD1. The CDR3 has 15 residues. CDR1 is LNHDA, CDR2 SQIVND, per germline (reference sequence). V dropped 5 bases and J dropped 5; count of bases not matched to a gene: 10. The DNA for the CDR3 is TGTGCCAGTAGTGATACCGACAGGGGCAGGACTGAAGCTTTCTTT. This codes for CASSDTDRGRTEAFF.

J is TRBJ1-1 and V is TRBV5-1; 7 bases align to TRBD1. Germline-derived CDR1 and CDR2 are SGHRS and YFSETQ. J was trimmed by 1 base and V by 4 bases; bases with no gene match: 10. The CDR3 loop spans 16 amino acids. The CDR3 bases are TGCGCCAGCAGCGCAGAGAACCGGGACAGGAACACTGAAGCTTTCTTT. It is translated as CASSAENRDRNTEAFF.

Concerning this clone: Mismatch with germline at one junction end may stem from a read error. The rearrangement uses TRBV6-2 or TRBV6-3 and TRBJ2-7; D ambiguous. The germline gives CDR1 MNHEY, CDR2 SVGEGT. CDR3 length equals 12 residues. The chain's CDR3 is CASSFSGAEAFF. CDR3 DNA sequence: TGTGCCAGCAGTTTTTCTGGAGCCGAGGCCTTCTTC.

This clone appeared a single time. The rearrangement links TRBV21-1 to TRBJ2-3; TRBD2 is the table's D call, not checked against the DNA. TRBV21-1 is a listed pseudogene. The CDR3 consists of 15 residues. The CDR3 here is CASSRVKREDHTQYF. Here the CDR3 DNA reads TGTGCCAGCAGCCGCGTCAAGCGGGAGGATCATACGCAGTATTTT.

This chain connects TRBV4-2 to TRBJ2-1; TRBD2 aligns across 10 bases. Unmatched junction bases numbered 7, after V lost 4 bases and J lost 10 bases. The CDR3 has 14 residues. Germline V gives CDR1 LGHNA, CDR2 YNFKEQ. The CDR3 bases are TGTGCCAGCAGCCTGGGACTAGCGAGAGACGAGCAGTTCTTC. It codes for CASSLGLARDEQFF.